These 7 T cell receptor beta chains came from one sample sequenced in a study of regulatory T cells in long-lasting Graves disease. HTBI primers from iRepertoire and Arm-PCR of CDR3 regions yielded the TCR beta libraries. Each CDR3 protein is one row after TCRdb ran MiXCR on the multiplex PCR reads. The sample holds a few hundred thousand distinct CDR3 sequences, around 15% seen once. Time point: newly diagnosed GD, antithyroid drugs for less than 3 months. TCR sequences were obtained from RNA taken from PBMCs. These data are also associated with another study on T cells in Graves' hyperthyroidism and ophthalmopathy.

The sample was peripheral blood mononuclear cells (PBMCs), taken at new diagnosis, from a patient treated with antithyroid drugs. These receptors were taken from a man in his forties with Graves disease.

This clonotype was observed a few times. This sequence joins TRBV7-3 and TRBJ2-1; tentative D call: TRBD2 (6 bases). Trimming cost V 0 bases and J 3 bases, with 9 bases left between them. Germline values: CDR1 SGHTA, CDR2 FQGTGA. The CDR3 totals 15 residues. The CDR3 DNA reads TGTGCCAGCAGCTTAACCCGGACTAACTACAATGAGCAGTTCTTC. This gives the protein CASSLTRTNYNEQFF.

This clonotype was picked up many times. This rearrangement joins TRBV5-6 to TRBJ1-5; 7 nucleotides align to TRBD1. Germline CDR1 SGHDT, CDR2 YYEEEE. This CDR3 region has 16 residues. V gave up 3 bases and J gave up 3 bases; unmatched junction bases: 9. The DNA of the CDR3 is TGTGCCAGCAGCTCGCGTCTCAGGGGGACCAATCAGCCCCAGCATTTT. Translation: CASSSRLRGTNQPQHF.

This clonotype was seen at least ten times. This chain links TRBV7-2 with TRBJ2-1; 7 positions agree with TRBD1. In germline, CDR1 is SGHTA, CDR2 FQGNSA. This CDR3 is 16 amino acids long. Unmatched junction bases numbered 15, after V lost 6 bases and J lost 7 bases. CDR3 bases: TGTGCCAGCAGTCAATCCCGGGACAGCGGTGGGAATGAGCAGTTCTTC. Its translation: CASSQSRDSGGNEQFF.

The table lists this clonotype with many counts. The chain has TRBV5-8 and TRBJ2-7; TRBD1 matches at 10 bases. J gave up 4 bases and V 4 bases, and 11 bases lay outside the gene matches. The CDR3 loop spans 16 amino acids. CDR1 SGHTS and CDR2 YDEGEE come from the germline V gene. The CDR3 region has the DNA TGTGCCAGCAGCCCACGACAGGGGGCGTCGGGATACGAGCAGTACTTC. This sequence encodes CASSPRQGASGYEQYF.

This clonotype appeared a few times. This chain links TRBV15 with TRBJ2-7; D is unclear. V lost 8 bases to trimming and J lost 1 base, with 15 bases between them. This CDR3 comprises 14 residues. Germline CDR1 LNHNV, CDR2 YYDKDF (reference sequence). The CDR3 region is CATSAAGKSYEQYF. The CDR3 nucleotides read TGTGCCACCTCCGCCGCCGGTAAATCCTACGAGCAGTACTTC.

This clonotype was seen a few times. The chain couples TRBV27 to TRBJ2-7, with D hard to call. The germline gives CDR1 MNHEY, CDR2 SMNVEV (reference sequence). There are 13 residues in the CDR3. Trimming removed 2 bases from V and 5 bases from J, with 10 bases in between. CDR3 sequence (DNA): TGTGCCAGCAGTTTAGGGAATGATGACGAGCAGTACTTC. Amino acid sequence: CASSLGNDDEQYF.

This clonotype has ten or more counts. V is TRBV6-1 and J is TRBJ2-3; TRBD1 matches at 8 bases. V dropped 1 base and J dropped 4; count of bases not matched to a gene: 7. The CDR3 sequence is 16 residues long. Germline lookup yields CDR1 MNHNS and CDR2 SASEGT. CDR3 region: CASSEEDRAGSDTQYF. The CDR3 DNA reads TGTGCCAGCAGTGAAGAGGACAGGGCTGGATCAGATACGCAGTATTTT.